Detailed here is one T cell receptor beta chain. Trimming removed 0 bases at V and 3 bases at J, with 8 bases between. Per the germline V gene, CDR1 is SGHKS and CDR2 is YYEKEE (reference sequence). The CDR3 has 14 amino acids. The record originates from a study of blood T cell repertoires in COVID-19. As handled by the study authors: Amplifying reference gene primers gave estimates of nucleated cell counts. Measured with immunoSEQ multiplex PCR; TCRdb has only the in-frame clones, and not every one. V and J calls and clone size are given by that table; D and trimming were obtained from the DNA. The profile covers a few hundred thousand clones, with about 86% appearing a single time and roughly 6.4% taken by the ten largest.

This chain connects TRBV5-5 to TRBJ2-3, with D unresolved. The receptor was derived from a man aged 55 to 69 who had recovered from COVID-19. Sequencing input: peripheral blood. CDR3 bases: TGTGCCAGCAGCTTGGCGGTCCGGACAGATACGCAGTATTTT. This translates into CASSLAVRTDTQYF. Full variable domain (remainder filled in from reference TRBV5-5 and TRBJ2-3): DAGVTQSPTHLIKTRGQQVTLRCSPISGHKSVSWYQQVLGQGPQFIFQYYEKEERGRGNFPDRFSARQFPNYSSELNVNALLLGDSALYLCASSLAVRTDTQYFGPGTRLTVL.